The sequence of this TCR beta chain was determined in a study of blood T cells in healthy people across ages. Next came a second PCR, run for roughly 6 to 11 cycles, which used a sample-barcoded 5' primer along with a J-beta primer mix. Every molecule of cDNA carried a tag from a template-switch adaptor with 12 random nucleotides. Each CDR3 protein gets one entry after TCRdb re-called the 5' RACE reads with MiXCR. Among some 1.5 million distinct CDR3 sequences listed, roughly 28% were seen once. The CDR3 runs 17 residues. CDR1 is LGHDT and CDR2 is YNNKEL in the germline V gene (reference sequence). Germline trimming cut 0 bases from V and 9 bases from J; bases unmatched to any gene: 13. Samples each had at least 5 micrograms of total RNA extracted.

V gene TRBV3-1 combines with J gene TRBJ2-4; 8 nucleotides line up with TRBD2. This clonotype was obtained from a young woman in good health. Sample: blood. The CDR3 protein is CASSQEGLAGSLGIQYF. CDR3 sequence (DNA): TGTGCCAGCAGCCAAGAAGGCCTAGCGGGCTCTCTAGGCATTCAGTACTTC. Full variable domain (rest looked up from reference TRBV3-1 and TRBJ2-4): DTAVSQTPKYLVTQMGNDKSIKCEQNLGHDTMYWYKQDSKKFLKIMFSYNNKELIINETVPNRFSPKSPDKAHLNLHINSLELGDSAVYFCASSQEGLAGSLGIQYFGAGTRLSVL.